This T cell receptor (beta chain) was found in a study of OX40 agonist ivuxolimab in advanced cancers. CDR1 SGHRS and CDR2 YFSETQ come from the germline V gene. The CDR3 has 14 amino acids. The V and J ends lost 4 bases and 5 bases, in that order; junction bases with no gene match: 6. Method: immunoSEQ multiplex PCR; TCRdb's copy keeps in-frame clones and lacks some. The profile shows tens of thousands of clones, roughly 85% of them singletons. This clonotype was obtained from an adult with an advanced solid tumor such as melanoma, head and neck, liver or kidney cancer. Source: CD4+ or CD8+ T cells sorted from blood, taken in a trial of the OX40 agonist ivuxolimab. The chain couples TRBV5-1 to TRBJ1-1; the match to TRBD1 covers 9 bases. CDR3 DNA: TGCGCCAGCAGCGAAGGACAGGGGAGAACTGAAGCTTTCTTT. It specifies CASSEGQGRTEAFF.